This T cell receptor beta chain was found in a study of blood T cell repertoires in COVID-19 (dated by TCRdb to 2019 to 2021). For the wider study: Samples from collaborators originated in the United States, Italy and Spain and spanned both the acute and convalescent phases of COVID-19. A freely available public database, intended as a resource for researchers studying the immune response to SARS-CoV-2, is where the repertoires were released. Nearly every sample came with metadata listing a de-identified subject ID, COVID-19 status, age in years and sex. Where HLA class I and class II types were available, the types were taken from metadata supplied by the sample provider, not from assay-based typing. The material from the prospective study consisted of cDNA or gDNA derived from T cells, B-cell-depleted T cells, or PBMCs. Subjects who had been exposed to COVID-19, were actively infected with it, or had recovered from it provided the deeply sampled blood TCRbeta repertoires that made up the dataset. The samples were drawn from the first 160 participants of the ongoing ImmuneRACE study and from 1,254 subjects provided by 6 global collaborators. The paper as a whole reports these results and caveats: How much clinical and demographic metadata was included differed by source and by participant, and the metadata was provided uncurated.

Trimming accounts for 6 bases at V and 2 bases at J, while the number of junction bases matched to no gene is 10. The CDR3, cysteine through phenylalanine, is 17 amino acids long. The sequence is cut down to CDR3 DNA, 51 bases in frame from base 1. Via the germline V gene, CDR1 is ENHRY and CDR2 SYGVKD. For this clone: Its antigen target is currently unknown. No quality values exist for individual bases; no much larger clone is one base distant.

The collaborating institutions used their own protocols to collect whole blood in K2EDTA tubes. Collaborator samples were shipped for TCRbeta analysis as frozen whole blood, isolated PBMCs, or DNA extracted from either sample type. The immunoSEQ Assay, a bias-controlled multiplex PCR, was used to amplify TCRbeta CDR3 regions from genomic DNA. The authors' analysis ran thus. The number of nucleated cells in each sample was estimated from the amplification of reference gene primers within the assay. To quantify the absolute abundance of each unique TCRbeta CDR3 rearrangement, sequence reads were collapsed and filtered. For each sample, productive Simpson clonality was calculated as the square root of Simpson's diversity index across productive rearrangements. TCRdb mirrors the immuneACCESS table, restricted to in-frame sequences. Some clones are absent from its copies; in checked studies, under half trace to an unresolved V gene, and the reason for the others is unknown. The V and J calls and clone size are taken from that table; D and trimming were inferred from the DNA. The sample has about 50,000 clones on record, approximately 85% of them singletons. The ten largest account for less than 6.5% of the sample.

The material sequenced was peripheral blood. This chain is built from TRBV10-3 and TRBJ2-1, and 10 bases in between align with TRBD2. The TCR comes from a man in his 60s with acute or convalescent COVID-19. CDR3 reads: CAISQPALAGPYNEQFF. The sequenced DNA is TGTGCCATCAGCCAACCCGCACTAGCGGGACCCTACAATGAGCAGTTCTTC.